Listed below are T cell receptor beta chains from one sample, sequenced in a study of beta chain features in type 1 diabetes. Generated by immunoSEQ multiplex PCR, the TCRdb table keeps only in-frame clones and is missing some. The table shows approximately 730,000 clones, with over 10% occurring only once. Sequencing was performed on naive CD4+ T cells from blood. Receptor source: a man younger than 30 with type 1 diabetes. CDR3s include the opening cysteine and the closing phenylalanine or tryptophan. A D gene is named only where the DNA matches it firmly. A row's size may be missing; if present it is once, few, many or a size class.

V gene	clone size	D gene	J gene	CDR3 protein	CDR3 DNA
TRBV27	once	TRBD1	TRBJ2-7	CASSLKFGTGTTYEQYF	TGTGCCAGCAGTTTAAAATTTGGGACAGGTACCACCTACGAGCAGTACTTC
TRBV30	-	-	TRBJ2-4	CAWRRTGMIAKNIQYF	TGTGCCTGGAGACGGACCGGCATGATAGCCAAAAACATTCAGTACTTC
TRBV6-1	few	-	TRBJ2-5	CASSKTPQETQYF	TGTGCCAGCAGTAAGACACCCCAAGAGACCCAGTACTTC
TRBV2	few	TRBD1	TRBJ1-4	CASNQGARNEKLFF	TGTGCCAGCAATCAGGGGGCGCGGAATGAAAAACTGTTTTTT
TRBV9	few	TRBD1	TRBJ2-1	CASSVGTGSYNEQFF	TGTGCCAGCAGCGTAGGGACAGGCTCCTACAATGAGCAGTTCTTC
TRBV11-2	few	-	TRBJ2-1	CASSLGGSRPYNEQFF	TGTGCCAGCAGCTTAGGGGGATCTCGGCCCTACAATGAGCAGTTCTTC
TRBV18	few	-	TRBJ1-3	CASSPTTVHDGNTIYF	TGTGCCAGCTCACCAACGACAGTTCATGATGGAAACACCATATATTTT
TRBV29-1	-	-	TRBJ1-2	CSVDHGGYGYTF	TGCAGCGTTGACCACGGCGGCTATGGCTACACCTTC
TRBV2	few	TRBD2	TRBJ2-5	CASSYSSGPETQYF	TGTGCCAGCAGTTATTCTAGCGGCCCCGAGACCCAGTACTTC
TRBV30	few	-	TRBJ2-6	CAWMGVPGANVLTF	TGTGCCTGGATGGGAGTCCCTGGGGCCAACGTCCTGACTTTC
TRBV13	-	-	TRBJ1-1	CASSPIAGDAEAFF	TGTGCCAGCAGCCCCATCGCGGGAGACGCTGAAGCTTTCTTT
TRBV29-1	-	-	TRBJ1-6	CSVVWARGNSPLHF	TGCAGCGTTGTATGGGCCCGGGGGAACTCACCCCTCCACTTT
TRBV6-1	-	-	TRBJ2-7	CASSERYEQYF	TGTGCCAGCAGTGAAAGGTACGAGCAGTACTTC
TRBV15	-	TRBD1	TRBJ1-2	CATSRDLGGADGYTF	TGTGCCACCAGCAGAGACTTAGGGGGCGCGGATGGCTACACCTTC
TRBV5-1	-	TRBD2	TRBJ2-3	CASSREVGTSTDTQYF	TGCGCCAGCTCTCGGGAGGTCGGGACGAGCACAGATACGCAGTATTTT
TRBV18	few	-	TRBJ1-1	CASSPGHQNTEAFF	TGTGCCAGCTCACCTGGACACCAGAACACTGAAGCTTTCTTT
TRBV6-4	-	-	TRBJ2-2	CASSDQGWSGELFF	TGTGCCAGCAGTGACCAGGGTTGGTCCGGGGAGCTGTTTTTT
TRBV2	-	-	TRBJ1-5	CASSEPRKSNQPQHF	TGTGCCAGCAGTGAGCCCCGAAAGAGTAATCAGCCCCAGCATTTT
TRBV30	-	-	TRBJ1-3	CACRGRSLGNTIYF	TGTGCCTGCAGAGGCAGGAGCCTTGGAAACACCATATATTTT
TRBV2	-	-	TRBJ1-2	CASSEDSGLFGYTF	TGTGCCAGCAGTGAAGATTCGGGGCTATTCGGCTACACCTTC